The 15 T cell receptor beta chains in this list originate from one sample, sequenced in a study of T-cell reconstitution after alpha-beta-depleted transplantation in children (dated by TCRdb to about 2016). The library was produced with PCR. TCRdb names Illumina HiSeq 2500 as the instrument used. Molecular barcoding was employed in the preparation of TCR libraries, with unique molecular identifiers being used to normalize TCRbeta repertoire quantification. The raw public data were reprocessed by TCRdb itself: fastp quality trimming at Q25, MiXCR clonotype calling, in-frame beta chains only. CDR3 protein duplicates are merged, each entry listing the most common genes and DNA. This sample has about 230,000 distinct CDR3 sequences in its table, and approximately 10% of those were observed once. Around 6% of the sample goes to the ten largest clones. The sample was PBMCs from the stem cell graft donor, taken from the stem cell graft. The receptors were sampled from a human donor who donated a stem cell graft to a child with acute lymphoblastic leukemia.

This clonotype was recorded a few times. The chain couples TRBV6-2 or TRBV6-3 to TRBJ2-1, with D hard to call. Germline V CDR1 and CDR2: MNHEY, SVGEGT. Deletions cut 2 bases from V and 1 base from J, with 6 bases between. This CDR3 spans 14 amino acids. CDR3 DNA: TGTGCCAGCAGTTACACGGAGTCCTACAATGAGCAGTTCTTC. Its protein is CASSYTESYNEQFF.

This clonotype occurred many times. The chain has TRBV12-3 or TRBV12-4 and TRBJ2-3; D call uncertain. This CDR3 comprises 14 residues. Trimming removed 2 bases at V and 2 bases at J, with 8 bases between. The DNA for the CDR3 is TGTGCCAGCAGTTTAATGGGGTCCACAGATACGCAGTATTTT. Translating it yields CASSLMGSTDTQYF.

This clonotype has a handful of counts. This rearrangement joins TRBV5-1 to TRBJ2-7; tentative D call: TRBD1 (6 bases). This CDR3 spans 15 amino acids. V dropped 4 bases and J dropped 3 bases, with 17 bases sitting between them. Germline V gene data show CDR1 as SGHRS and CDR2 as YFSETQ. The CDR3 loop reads CASSTGFSGNYEQYF. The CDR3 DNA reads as TGCGCCAGCAGCACAGGGTTTTCAGGGAACTACGAGCAGTACTTC.

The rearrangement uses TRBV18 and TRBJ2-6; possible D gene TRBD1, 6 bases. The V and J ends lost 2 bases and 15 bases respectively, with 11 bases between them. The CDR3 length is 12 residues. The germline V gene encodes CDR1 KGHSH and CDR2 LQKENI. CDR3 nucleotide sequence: TGTGCCAGCTCACCAGACAGGTCCGACCTGACTTTC. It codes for CASSPDRSDLTF.

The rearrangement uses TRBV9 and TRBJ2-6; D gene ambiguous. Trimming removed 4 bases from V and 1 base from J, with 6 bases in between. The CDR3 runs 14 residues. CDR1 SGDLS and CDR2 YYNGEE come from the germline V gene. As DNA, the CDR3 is TGTGCCAGCAGCCCGATGTCTGGGGCCAACGTCCTGACTTTC. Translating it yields CASSPMSGANVLTF.

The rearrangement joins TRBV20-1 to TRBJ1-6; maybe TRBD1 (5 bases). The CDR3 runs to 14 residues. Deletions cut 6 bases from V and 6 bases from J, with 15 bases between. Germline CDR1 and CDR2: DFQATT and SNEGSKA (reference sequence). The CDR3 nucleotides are TGCAGTGCCAACCCCCCGGGACGTAATTCACCCCTCCACTTT. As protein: CSANPPGRNSPLHF.

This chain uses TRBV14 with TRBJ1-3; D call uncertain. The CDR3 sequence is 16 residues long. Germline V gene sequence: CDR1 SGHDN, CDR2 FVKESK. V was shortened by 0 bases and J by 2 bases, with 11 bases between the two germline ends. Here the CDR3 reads CASSQDFDFAGNTIYF. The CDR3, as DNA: TGTGCCAGCAGCCAAGATTTCGATTTCGCTGGAAACACCATATATTTT.

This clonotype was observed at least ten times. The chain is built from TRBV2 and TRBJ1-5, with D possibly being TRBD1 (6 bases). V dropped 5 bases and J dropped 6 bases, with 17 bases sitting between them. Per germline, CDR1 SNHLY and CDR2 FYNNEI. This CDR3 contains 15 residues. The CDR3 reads CASSPRTTGSQPQHF. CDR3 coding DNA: TGTGCCAGCAGTCCTCGAACCACAGGGAGTCAGCCCCAGCATTTT.

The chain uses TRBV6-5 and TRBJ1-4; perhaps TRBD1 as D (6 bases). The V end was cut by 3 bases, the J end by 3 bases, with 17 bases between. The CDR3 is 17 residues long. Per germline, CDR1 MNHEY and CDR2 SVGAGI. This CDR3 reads CASSYSFWYRANEKLFF. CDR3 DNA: TGTGCCAGCAGTTATTCATTTTGGTACAGGGCTAATGAAAAACTGTTTTTT.

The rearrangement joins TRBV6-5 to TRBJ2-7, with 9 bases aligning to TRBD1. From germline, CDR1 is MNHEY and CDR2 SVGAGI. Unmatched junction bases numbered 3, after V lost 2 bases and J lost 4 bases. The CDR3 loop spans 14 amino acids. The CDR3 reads CASSYRDREYEQYF. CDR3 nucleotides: TGTGCCAGCAGTTACAGGGACAGGGAGTACGAGCAGTACTTC.

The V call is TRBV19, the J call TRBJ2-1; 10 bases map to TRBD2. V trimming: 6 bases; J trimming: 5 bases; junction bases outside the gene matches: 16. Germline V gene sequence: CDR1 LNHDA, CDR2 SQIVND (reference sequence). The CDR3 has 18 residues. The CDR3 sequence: CASSPPYPTSGKHNEQFF. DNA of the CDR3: TGTGCCAGTAGCCCACCTTATCCAACTAGCGGGAAACACAATGAGCAGTTCTTC.

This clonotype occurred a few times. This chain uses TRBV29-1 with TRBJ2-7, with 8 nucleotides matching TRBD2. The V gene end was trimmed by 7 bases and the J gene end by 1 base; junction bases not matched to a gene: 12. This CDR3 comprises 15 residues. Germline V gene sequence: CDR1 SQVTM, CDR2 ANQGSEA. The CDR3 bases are TGCAGCGCAACCGCCGGGGGGGCTATGTCCTACGAGCAGTACTTC. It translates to CSATAGGAMSYEQYF.

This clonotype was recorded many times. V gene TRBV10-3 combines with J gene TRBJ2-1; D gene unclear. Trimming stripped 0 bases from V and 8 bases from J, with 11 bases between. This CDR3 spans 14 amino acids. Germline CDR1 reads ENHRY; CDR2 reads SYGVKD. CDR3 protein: CAISESDGQHEQFF. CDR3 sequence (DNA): TGTGCCATCAGTGAGTCTGACGGCCAGCATGAGCAGTTCTTC.

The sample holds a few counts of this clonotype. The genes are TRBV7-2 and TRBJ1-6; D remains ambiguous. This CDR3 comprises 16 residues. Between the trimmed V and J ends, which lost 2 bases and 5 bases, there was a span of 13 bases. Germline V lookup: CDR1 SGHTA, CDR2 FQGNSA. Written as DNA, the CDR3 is TGTGCCAGCAGCTTAATTTCCGGTGCGGATAATTCACCCCTCCACTTT. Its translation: CASSLISGADNSPLHF.

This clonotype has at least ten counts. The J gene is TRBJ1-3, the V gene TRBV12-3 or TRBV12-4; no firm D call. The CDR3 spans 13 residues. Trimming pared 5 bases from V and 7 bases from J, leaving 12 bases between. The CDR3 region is CASSTGDLNTIYF. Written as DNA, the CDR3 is TGTGCCAGCAGTACGGGAGATCTGAACACCATATATTTT.